The next 5 T cell receptor beta chains were all read from a single sample in a study of blood T cells in healthy people across ages. A J-beta primer mix and a sample-barcoded 5' primer were used in a second PCR of about 7 to 12 cycles. From the 5' RACE reads, TCRdb called clonotypes with MiXCR, one entry per CDR3 protein. The sample lists over 950,000 distinct CDR3 sequences; around two fifths were seen once. The sequenced sample consisted of blood. The receptors come from a young man in good health.

This clonotype came up many times. The rearrangement links TRBV14 to TRBJ2-1; D not resolved. CDR3 length equals 12 residues. Per germline, CDR1 SGHDN and CDR2 FVKESK. Between the trimmed V and J ends, which lost 0 bases and 6 bases, there was a span of 3 bases. The CDR3 region is CASSQDANEQFF. In DNA, the CDR3 is TGTGCCAGCAGCCAAGATGCCAATGAGCAGTTCTTC.

This chain uses TRBV7-8 with TRBJ1-2; D gene uncertain. With 1 base removed from V and 7 bases from J, the gap between germline ends came to 13 bases. CDR3 length: 14 residues. CDR1 SGHVS and CDR2 FQNEAQ come from the germline V gene. The CDR3 reads CASSLVASSGGYTF. In DNA form, the CDR3 reads TGTGCCAGCAGCTTAGTCGCGTCTTCGGGTGGCTACACCTTC.

In DNA, the CDR3 is TGTGCCAGCAGGAAGAGAGCGGGGGGAAGAGAGACCCAGTACTTC. It yields the protein CASRKRAGGRETQYF. This chain joins TRBV28 and TRBJ2-5; 9 nucleotides match TRBD2. In germline, CDR1 is MDHEN, CDR2 SYDVKM. This CDR3 contains 15 residues. V gave up 6 bases and J gave up 4 bases; unmatched junction bases: 9.

The rearrangement links TRBV7-8 to TRBJ2-7; TRBD1 is a possible D gene (6 bases). Per the germline V gene, CDR1 is SGHVS and CDR2 is FQNEAQ. This CDR3 has 14 amino acids. Trimming cost V 5 bases and J 3 bases, with 14 bases left between them. The CDR3 region has the DNA TGTGCCAGCAGCCCGTTCACAGGGTTCTACGAGCAGTACTTC. This translates into CASSPFTGFYEQYF.

CDR3 nucleotides: TGTGCCAGCAGGCCTCCGGGGCTGGGCATGGGCTACACCTTC. Its translation: CASRPPGLGMGYTF. V usage is TRBV6-5 and J usage is TRBJ1-2; maybe TRBD1 (5 bases). V was pared by 6 bases and J by 8 bases, with 19 bases between. The germline V gene encodes CDR1 MNHEY and CDR2 SVGAGI. The CDR3 is made up of 14 amino acids.